The 16 T cell receptor beta chains in this list originate from one sample, sequenced in a study of preoperative IRX-2 immunotherapy in early breast cancer. Described treatment: preoperative locoregional IRX-2 cytokine immunotherapy. Sequenced by immunoSEQ multiplex PCR; TCRdb stores in-frame clones only, minus some. Of approximately 2,700 clones listed, roughly 82% are singletons. Sequencing was performed on tumor tissue, taken after IRX-2 immunotherapy. The source of these receptors is a human donor with breast cancer.

The CDR3 sequence is CASRLAGDCGRRSGNTIYF. DNA of the CDR3: TGTGCAAGTCGCTTAGCAGGTGACTGTGGCAGGCGCTCTGGAAACACCATATATTTT. The V and J genes are TRBV12-2 and TRBJ1-3. TRBV12-2 is reported as a pseudogene. The CDR3 totals 19 residues.

Here the CDR3 reads CASSDRGLRRVTQYF. The CDR3 nucleotides are TGTGCCAGCAGCGACAGGGGCCTCCGCCGGGTTACGCAGTATTTT. This chain uses TRBV6-8 with TRBJ2-3, with TRBD1 identical over 8 bases. CDR3 length equals 15 residues. Germline V gives CDR1 MNHGY, CDR2 SAAAGT. V gave up 6 bases and J gave up 8 bases; unmatched junction bases: 13.

The chain has TRBV6-8 and TRBJ2-7; D is ambiguous. V was shortened by 9 bases and J by 4 bases, with 16 bases between the two germline ends. The germline CDR1 and CDR2 sequences are MNHGY and SAAAGT. The CDR3 contains 13 residues. The CDR3 bases are TGTGCCAGTAGGAAGAGGCAGGCATACGAGCAGTACTTC. Translating it yields CASRKRQAYEQYF.

This chain uses TRBV28 with TRBJ1-2, with 7 bases identical to TRBD1. In germline, CDR1 is MDHEN, CDR2 SYDVKM. CDR3 size: 15 residues. Losses at the gene ends were 6 bases for V and 4 bases for J; bases not matched to a gene: 11. The CDR3 coding sequence is TGTGCCAGCAGACTTTCGGGACAGAATTCCTATGGCTACACCTTC. The encoded protein is CASRLSGQNSYGYTF.

This clone counts as large (0.1 to 1%). The chain couples TRBV10-2 to TRBJ2-1, with 9 bases aligning to TRBD2. J lost 9 bases, V lost 10 bases, and 16 bases had no gene match. The CDR3 contains 15 residues. The germline CDR1 and CDR2 sequences are WSHSY and SAAADI. CDR3 DNA sequence: TGCGCCACCATGAGAGAAGCGGGAGGATACGGTGAGCAGTTCTTC. This gives the protein CATMREAGGYGEQFF.

J is TRBJ2-2 and V is TRBV11-3; 10 bases map to TRBD1. Germline-derived CDR1 and CDR2 are SGHNT and YENEEA. V lost 5 bases to trimming and J lost 2 bases; unmatched junction nucleotides: 8. The CDR3 runs to 17 residues. The CDR3: CASSQPGQGINTGELFF. The CDR3 bases are TGTGCCAGCAGCCAACCGGGACAGGGGATAAACACCGGGGAGCTGTTTTTT.

The chain has TRBV27 and TRBJ1-6; a weak D match, TRBD1 (6 bases). The germline V gene has CDR1 MNHEY and CDR2 SMNVEV (reference sequence). The germline V and J ends were trimmed by 3 bases and 7 bases, with 13 bases remaining between them. The length of the CDR3 is 15 residues. The CDR3 reads CASSLIWDTNSPLHF. The DNA for the CDR3 is TGTGCCAGCAGTTTGATCTGGGACACAAATTCACCCCTCCACTTT.

The rearrangement uses TRBV4-1 and TRBJ2-2; D remains unclear. The CDR3 loop spans 14 amino acids. Germline assignment: CDR1 MGHRA and CDR2 YSYEKL. The germline V and J ends were trimmed by 1 base and 6 bases, with 9 bases remaining between them. The CDR3 bases are TGCGCCAGCAGCCAAGGGTTGGGTTCCGGGGAGCTGTTTTTT. Residues: CASSQGLGSGELFF.

The chain links TRBV25-1 to TRBJ2-2; the D gene is possibly TRBD1 (5 bases). Germline CDR1 is MGHDK and CDR2 is SYGVNS. The CDR3 extends over 15 amino acids. Trimming stripped 2 bases from V and 5 bases from J, with 12 bases between. CDR3 coding DNA: TGTGCCAGCAGTGAACGCAGGGAAGGGACCGGGGAGCTGTTTTTT. Residues: CASSERREGTGELFF.

V usage is TRBV19 and J usage is TRBJ1-4, with D perhaps TRBD1 (6 bases). This CDR3 contains 15 residues. V lost 5 bases to trimming and J lost 4 bases, with 14 bases between them. Per germline, CDR1 LNHDA and CDR2 SQIVND (reference sequence). Written as DNA, the CDR3 is TGTGCCAGTAGTCCCCGTAGGGGGATTAATGAAAAACTGTTTTTT. Its protein product is CASSPRRGINEKLFF. Full variable domain (remainder filled in from reference TRBV19 and TRBJ1-4): DGGITQSPKYLFRKEGQNVTLSCEQNLNHDAMYWYRQDPGQGLRLIYYSQIVNDFQKGDIAEGYSVSREKKESFPLTVTSAQKNPTAFYLCASSPRRGINEKLFFGSGTQLSVL.

This sequence joins TRBV7-6 and TRBJ2-7, with D tentatively TRBD1 (6 bases). The CDR3 totals 16 residues. Germline V gene data show CDR1 as SGHVS and CDR2 as FNYEAQ. V gave up 3 bases and J gave up 5 bases, with 20 bases separating them. DNA of the CDR3: TGTGCCAGCAGCTTGGGTCTAGGTGGGGGCGAAAACGAGCAGTACGTC. It specifies CASSLGLGGGENEQYV.

This clone was seen just once. The chain couples TRBV30 to TRBJ1-4; 8 nucleotides line up with TRBD1. Unmatched junction bases numbered 4, after V lost 8 bases and J lost 8 bases. This CDR3 contains 11 residues. Germline assignment: CDR1 GTSNPN and CDR2 SVGIG (reference sequence). In nucleotides, the CDR3 is TGTGCCGGAACAGGGGGAGAAAAACTGTTTTTT. This sequence encodes CAGTGGEKLFF.

V usage is TRBV6-8 and J usage is TRBJ2-1; no firm D call. Germline assignment: CDR1 MNHGY and CDR2 SAAAGT. The CDR3 loop spans 13 amino acids. V was trimmed by 6 bases and J by 8 bases, leaving 14 bases between them. CDR3 nucleotides: TGTGCCAGCAGCCCAATCGGGTGGGATGAGCAGTTCTTC. Protein sequence: CASSPIGWDEQFF.

The rearrangement links TRBV6-8 to TRBJ1-1, with 7 bases that match TRBD1. Trimming took 10 bases from V and 6 from J; bases not matched to a gene: 11. CDR1 and CDR2 from the germline V gene are MNHGY and SAAAGT. The length of the CDR3 is 13 residues. The CDR3 DNA reads as TGTGCCATCAGAGAACAGGGGTTGTCTGAAGCTTTCTTT. Translated: CAIREQGLSEAFF.

This chain connects TRBV6-8 to TRBJ2-7; D possibly corresponds to TRBD1 (5 bases). V shed 7 bases and J shed 5 bases, with 21 bases lying between them. From germline, CDR1 is MNHGY and CDR2 SAAAGT. The CDR3 sequence is 15 residues long. CDR3 sequence reads: CASKADSVHLDEQYV. CDR3 DNA sequence: TGTGCCAGCAAAGCTGACAGCGTTCATTTGGACGAGCAGTACGTC.

The rearrangement joins TRBV28 to TRBJ1-1; D is uncertain. The CDR3 is made up of 13 amino acids. Germline loops: CDR1 MDHEN, CDR2 SYDVKM. Trimming took 5 bases from V and 6 from J, leaving 13 bases between them. The CDR3 DNA reads as TGTGCCAGCAGTCCTAAATCGGGCGCTGAAGCTTTCTTT. This sequence encodes CASSPKSGAEAFF. The variable domain in full, with the rest retrieved from reference TRBV28 and TRBJ1-1, is DVKVTQSSRYLVKRTGEKVFLECVQDMDHENMFWYRQDPGLGLRLIYFSYDVKMKEKGDIPEGYSVSREKKERFSLILESASTNQTSMYLCASSPKSGAEAFFGQGTRLTVV.